The 10 T cell receptor beta chains presented below share a single source sample, sequenced in a study of cytomegalovirus exposure and HLA in healthy donors (dated by TCRdb to 2015 to 2018). The library relied on the immunoSEQ multiplex PCR assay. A mixture of 60 forward primers for TCR Vbeta segments and 13 reverse primers for TCR Jbeta segments was used in the multiplex PCR. Entries here come from immuneACCESS through TCRdb and include only in-frame sequences with V and J called. Some clones fail to appear in such tables; in the studies checked, an unresolved V gene covers under half of the shortfall, and the cause of the remainder is unknown. In this sample the table shows about 170,000 clones, approximately 70% of which occur a single time. The top ten hold approximately 5.4% of the sample. Sequenced material: PBMCs. The receptors shown here come from a young woman in good health and CMV-seropositive.

V usage is TRBV6-5 and J usage is TRBJ2-7, with D unresolved. This CDR3 comprises 15 residues. V dropped 6 bases and J dropped 6 bases, with 21 bases sitting between them. CDR1 MNHEY and CDR2 SVGAGI come from the germline V gene. The CDR3 loop reads CASSQLSDGRCEQYF. CDR3 bases: TGTGCCAGCAGCCAACTATCGGATGGTCGCTGCGAGCAGTACTTC.

The CDR3, as DNA: TGTGCCATCAGTGGGACAGACACAGATACGCAGTATTTT. It specifies CAISGTDTDTQYF. The V call is TRBV10-3, the J call TRBJ2-3; perhaps TRBD1 as D (6 bases). V lost 4 bases, J lost 2 bases, and 7 bases lay in between. The germline V gene has CDR1 ENHRY and CDR2 SYGVKD. The CDR3 spans 13 residues.

The chain employs TRBV21-1 and TRBJ2-5; the table's D gene call, TRBD1, was not cross checked with the DNA. The tail of the sequence fits TRBJ2-7 better, so the J call may be wrong. TRBV21-1 is marked as a pseudogene. The CDR3 loop spans 12 amino acids. CDR3 region: CASCTGGYEQYF. In nucleotides, the CDR3 is TGTGCCAGCTGTACAGGGGGCTACGAGCAGTACTTC.

The rearrangement uses TRBV15 and TRBJ1-5; D ambiguous. Germline V lookup: CDR1 LNHNV, CDR2 YYDKDF (reference sequence). There are 13 residues in the CDR3. V lost 8 bases to trimming and J lost 1 base, with 9 bases between them. The CDR3 here is CATAPQSNQPQHF. Here the CDR3 DNA reads TGTGCCACCGCACCTCAGAGCAATCAGCCCCAGCATTTT.

Concerning this clone: Other DNA sequences in the sample encode the same CDR3. The chain combines TRBV9 with TRBJ2-5; D may be TRBD2 (6 bases). The CDR3 spans 14 residues. Trimming removed 0 bases from V and 2 bases from J, with 8 bases in between. Germline CDR1 reads SGDLS; CDR2 reads YYNGEE. CDR3 sequence: CASSVVGGQETQYF. In DNA form, the CDR3 reads TGTGCCAGCAGCGTAGTTGGGGGGCAAGAGACCCAGTACTTC.

The chain employs TRBV19 and TRBJ1-2; unclear D gene. The CDR3 length is 14 residues. V lost 7 bases and J lost 5, with 17 bases in between. Germline CDR1 and CDR2: LNHDA and SQIVND (reference sequence). The CDR3 bases are TGTGCCAGTAACCGGAGAGGCGGATCTTATGGCTACACCTTC. This sequence encodes CASNRRGGSYGYTF.

The rearrangement uses TRBV13 and TRBJ1-1; 8 bases match TRBD1. This CDR3 spans 15 amino acids. Trimming at V came to 6 bases and at J to 1 base, leaving 7 bases not matched to a gene. Germline CDR1 is PRHDT and CDR2 is FYEKMQ (reference sequence). The CDR3 spells CASRDEQGGNTEAFF. CDR3 bases: TGTGCCAGCAGGGATGAACAGGGGGGGAACACTGAAGCTTTCTTT. The full variable domain, rest sourced from reference TRBV13 and TRBJ1-1, is AAGVIQSPRHLIKEKRETATLKCYPIPRHDTVYWYQQGPGQDPQFLISFYEKMQSDKGSIPDRFSAQQFSDYHSELNMSSLELGDSALYFCASRDEQGGNTEAFFGQGTRLTVV.

The CDR3 here is CASSTRGLTGTYEQYF. CDR3 in DNA: TGTGCCAGCAGTACCCGGGGCCTGACAGGTACCTACGAGCAGTACTTC. This chain connects TRBV21-1 to TRBJ2-7; the table names TRBD1, a call not compared with the DNA. TRBV21-1 is a documented pseudogene. CDR3 length equals 16 residues.

CDR3 amino acids: CASSLERVREFF. CDR3 nucleotides: TGTGCCAGCAGCTTGGAGAGGGTTCGGGAGTTCTTC. This chain links TRBV7-9 with TRBJ2-1; perhaps TRBD2 as D (5 bases). The CDR3 contains 12 residues. V shed 3 bases and J shed 14 bases, with 14 bases lying between them. Germline-derived CDR1 and CDR2 are SEHNR and FQNEAQ (reference sequence).

This clone was detected once. The rearrangement joins TRBV7-6 to TRBJ1-5; D call uncertain. This CDR3 comprises 15 residues. V was shortened by 1 base and J by 5 bases, with 12 bases between the two germline ends. The germline V gene has CDR1 SGHVS and CDR2 FNYEAQ. Here the CDR3 DNA reads TGTGCCAGCAGCTTAGTGGCCGGGAGTGATCAGCCCCAGCATTTT. Translation: CASSLVAGSDQPQHF.